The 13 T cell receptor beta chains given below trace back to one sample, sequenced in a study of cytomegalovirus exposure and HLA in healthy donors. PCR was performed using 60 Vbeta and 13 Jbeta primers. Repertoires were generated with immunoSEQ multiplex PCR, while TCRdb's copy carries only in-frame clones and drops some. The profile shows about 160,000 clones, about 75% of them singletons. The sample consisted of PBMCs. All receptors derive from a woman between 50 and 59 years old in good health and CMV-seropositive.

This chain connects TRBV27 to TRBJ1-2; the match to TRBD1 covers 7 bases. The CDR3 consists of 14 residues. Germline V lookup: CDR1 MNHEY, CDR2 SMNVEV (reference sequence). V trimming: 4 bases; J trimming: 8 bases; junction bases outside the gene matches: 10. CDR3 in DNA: TGTGCCAGCAGTTCTCGAGGGGGCGCTGAGGGCTACACCTTC. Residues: CASSSRGGAEGYTF.

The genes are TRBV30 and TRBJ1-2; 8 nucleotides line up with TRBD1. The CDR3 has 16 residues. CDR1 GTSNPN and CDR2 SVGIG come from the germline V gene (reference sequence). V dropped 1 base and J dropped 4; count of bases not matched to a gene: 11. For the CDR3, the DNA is TGTGCCTGGAGTGACGACGGACAGGGCCTATTCTATGGCTACACCTTC. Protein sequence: CAWSDDGQGLFYGYTF. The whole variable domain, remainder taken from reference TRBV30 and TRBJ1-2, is SQTIHQWPATLVQPVGSPLSLECTVEGTSNPNLYWYRQAAGRGLQLLFYSVGIGQISSEVPQNLSASRPQDRQFILSSKKLLLSDSGFYLCAWSDDGQGLFYGYTFGSGTRLTVV.

The CDR3 spells CASSIAGGTNTGELFF. Here the CDR3 DNA reads TGTGCCAGTAGTATTGCAGGGGGCACGAACACCGGGGAGCTGTTTTTT. The V gene is TRBV19, the J gene TRBJ2-2; 8 bases map to TRBD1. CDR1 LNHDA and CDR2 SQIVND come from the germline V gene (reference sequence). There are 16 residues in the CDR3. The trim removed 3 bases at V and 0 bases at J, leaving 3 bases unmatched.

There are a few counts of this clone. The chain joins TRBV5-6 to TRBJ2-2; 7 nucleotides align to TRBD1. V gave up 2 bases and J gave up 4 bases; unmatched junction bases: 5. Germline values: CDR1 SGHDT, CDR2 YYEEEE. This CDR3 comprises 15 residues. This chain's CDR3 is CASSFRGQVTGELFF. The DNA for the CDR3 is TGTGCCAGCAGCTTTAGGGGGCAGGTCACCGGGGAGCTGTTTTTT.

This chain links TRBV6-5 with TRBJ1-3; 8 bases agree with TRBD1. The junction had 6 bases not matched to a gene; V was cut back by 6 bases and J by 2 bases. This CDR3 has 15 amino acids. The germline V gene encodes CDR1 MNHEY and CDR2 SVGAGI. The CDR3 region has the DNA TGTGCCAGCAGCCGTAAGACAGGGGCTGGAAACACCATATATTTT. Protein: CASSRKTGAGNTIYF.

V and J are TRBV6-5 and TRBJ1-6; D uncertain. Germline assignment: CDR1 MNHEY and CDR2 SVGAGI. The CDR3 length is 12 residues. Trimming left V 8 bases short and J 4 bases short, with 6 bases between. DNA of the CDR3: TGTGCCAGCGGCTGGTATAATTCACCCCTCCACTTT. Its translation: CASGWYNSPLHF.

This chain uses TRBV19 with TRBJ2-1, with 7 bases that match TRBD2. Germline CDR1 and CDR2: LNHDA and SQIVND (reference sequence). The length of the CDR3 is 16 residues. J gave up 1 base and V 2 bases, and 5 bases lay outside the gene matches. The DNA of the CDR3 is TGTGCCAGTAGTATACTACTAGCGAGTTCCTACAATGAGCAGTTCTTC. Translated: CASSILLASSYNEQFF.

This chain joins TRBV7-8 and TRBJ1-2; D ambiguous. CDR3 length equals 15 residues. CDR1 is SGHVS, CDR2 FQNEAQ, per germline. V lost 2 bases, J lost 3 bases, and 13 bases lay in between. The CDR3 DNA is TGTGCCAGCAGCTTATTGGAGGGTGTAGACTATGGCTACACCTTC. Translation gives CASSLLEGVDYGYTF.

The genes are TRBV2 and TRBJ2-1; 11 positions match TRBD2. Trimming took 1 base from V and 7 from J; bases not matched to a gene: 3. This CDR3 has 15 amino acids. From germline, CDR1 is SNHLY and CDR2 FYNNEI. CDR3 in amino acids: CASSEGLAGWNEQFF. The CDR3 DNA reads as TGTGCCAGCAGTGAAGGACTAGCGGGGTGGAATGAGCAGTTCTTC.

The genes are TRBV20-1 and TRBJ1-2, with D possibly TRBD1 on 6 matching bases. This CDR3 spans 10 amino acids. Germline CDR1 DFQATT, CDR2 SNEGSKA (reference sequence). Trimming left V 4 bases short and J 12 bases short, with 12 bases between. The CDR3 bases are TGCAGTGCTACGACAGGAGTCCACACCTTC. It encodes CSATTGVHTF.

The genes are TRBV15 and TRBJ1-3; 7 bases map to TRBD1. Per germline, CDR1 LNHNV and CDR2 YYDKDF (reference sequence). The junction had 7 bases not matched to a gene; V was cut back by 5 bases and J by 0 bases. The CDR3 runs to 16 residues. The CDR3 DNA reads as TGTGCCACCAGCGGGGGACAGCTGTCCTCTGGAAACACCATATATTTT. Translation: CATSGGQLSSGNTIYF.

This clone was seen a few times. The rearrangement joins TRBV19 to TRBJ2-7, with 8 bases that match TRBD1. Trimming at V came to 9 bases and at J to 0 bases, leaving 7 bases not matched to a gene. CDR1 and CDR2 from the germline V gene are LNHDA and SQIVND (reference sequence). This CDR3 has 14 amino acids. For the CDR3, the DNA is TGTGCCAGCAGTGGGACAGGACGCTCCTACGAGCAGTACTTC. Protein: CASSGTGRSYEQYF. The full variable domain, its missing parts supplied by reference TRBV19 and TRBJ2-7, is DGGITQSPKYLFRKEGQNVTLSCEQNLNHDAMYWYRQDPGQGLRLIYYSQIVNDFQKGDIAEGYSVSREKKESFPLTVTSAQKNPTAFYLCASSGTGRSYEQYFGPGTRLTVT.

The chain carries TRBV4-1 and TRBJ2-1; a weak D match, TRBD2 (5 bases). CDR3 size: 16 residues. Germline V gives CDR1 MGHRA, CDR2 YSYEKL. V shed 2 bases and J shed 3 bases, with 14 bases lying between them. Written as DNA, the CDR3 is TGCGCCAGCAGCCAATCCGCCAAGGCGGGCTACAATGAGCAGTTCTTC. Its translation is CASSQSAKAGYNEQFF.